Listed below are T cell receptor beta chains from one sample, sequenced in a study of response to subunit inactivated influenza vaccine. MiXCR was run by TCRdb on the RT-PCR reads, yielding one entry per CDR3 protein. The sample includes about 800,000 distinct CDR3 sequences, 21% of them seen just once. Sequencing was performed on PBMCs from blood, taken 5 days after vaccination. These receptors were obtained from a man aged 45 to 65 who received an inactivated influenza vaccine. Each CDR3 is given with its conserved first and last residue. The D gene is left open where the match is weak. Clone size, where shown, is once, few, many, or a class for clones that have expanded.

few	TRBV7-2	TRBJ2-1	TRBD1	CASSLEGQAYNEQFF	TGTGCCAGCAGCTTAGAGGGACAGGCCTACAATGAGCAGTTCTTC
.	TRBV6-2/TRBV6-3	TRBJ1-1	TRBD1	CASSYTGTGTEAFF	TGTGCCAGCAGTTATACCGGGACAGGGACTGAAGCTTTCTTT
few	TRBV4-2	TRBJ1-1	.	CASSQPAGVVGTEAFF	TGTGCCAGCAGCCAACCGGCCGGAGTCGTAGGCACTGAAGCTTTCTTT
few	TRBV7-2	TRBJ2-3	TRBD2	CASSLGPLAGGTDTQYF	TGTGCCAGCAGCTTAGGGCCTCTAGCGGGGGGAACAGATACGCAGTATTTT
few	TRBV4-2	TRBJ2-7	TRBD2	CASSQDFTSGRPTSYEQYF	TGTGCCAGCAGCCAAGATTTCACGAGCGGGAGGCCTACCTCCTACGAGCAGTACTTC
.	TRBV14	TRBJ2-4	.	CASSQDRLEPYLAKNIQYF	TGTGCCAGCAGCCAAGACAGGTTGGAGCCCTATCTAGCCAAAAACATTCAGTACTTC
few	TRBV15	TRBJ1-5	.	CATSRTGGQYNQPQHF	TGTGCCACCAGCAGAACGGGCGGACAGTACAATCAGCCCCAGCATTTT
.	TRBV20-1	TRBJ2-7	.	CSARTQQGIGAGYEQYF	TGCAGTGCTAGAACGCAACAGGGTATCGGGGCCGGATACGAGCAGTACTTC
few	TRBV3-1	TRBJ2-1	.	CASSQYNNEQFF	TGTGCCAGCAGCCAGTATAACAATGAGCAGTTCTTC
few	TRBV7-9	TRBJ2-5	.	CASSGLGRFGETQYF	TGTGCCAGCAGCGGATTGGGTAGATTCGGGGAGACCCAGTACTTC
.	TRBV20-1	TRBJ2-2	TRBD2	CSARDTSGRVTGELFF	TGCAGTGCTAGAGATACAAGCGGGAGGGTCACCGGGGAGCTGTTTTTT
few	TRBV5-1	TRBJ1-4	.	CASSSREVSGEKLFF	TGCGCCAGCAGCTCCCGGGAGGTTTCGGGTGAAAAACTGTTTTTT
few	TRBV29-1	TRBJ2-7	.	CSVMTESYEQYF	TGCAGCGTCATGACTGAATCCTACGAGCAGTACTTC
.	TRBV6-2/TRBV6-3	TRBJ1-1	.	CASNPGNFPEAFF	TGTGCCAGCAATCCAGGGAACTTTCCTGAAGCTTTCTTT
.	TRBV7-9	TRBJ2-7	.	CASSSTEGPQGREQYF	TGTGCCAGCAGCTCTACCGAAGGTCCTCAGGGGCGCGAGCAGTACTTC
.	TRBV6-2/TRBV6-3	TRBJ2-7	TRBD2	CASRRHGGGEQYF	TGTGCCAGCAGACGACACGGCGGGGGCGAGCAGTACTTC
few	TRBV5-6	TRBJ1-5	.	CASSSYGLFSNQPQHF	TGTGCCAGCAGCTCCTATGGGCTCTTTAGCAATCAGCCCCAGCATTTT
.	TRBV7-2	TRBJ2-2	TRBD1	CASLRDRNTGELFF	TGTGCCAGTTTAAGGGACAGGAACACCGGGGAGCTGTTTTTT
.	TRBV5-1	TRBJ2-1	TRBD2	CASSLAGGLAGNEQFF	TGCGCCAGCAGCTTGGCCGGGGGACTAGCGGGCAATGAGCAGTTCTTC
few	TRBV5-1	TRBJ1-2	.	CASSPSAGGRSGYTF	TGCGCCAGCAGCCCGTCTGCCGGGGGACGCTCTGGCTACACCTTC
.	TRBV5-1	TRBJ2-3	.	CASSLGGGEDTQYF	TGCGCCAGCAGCTTGGGGGGAGGAGAGGATACGCAGTATTTT
few	TRBV7-8	TRBJ2-2	TRBD2	CASSLAAGGGTGELFF	TGTGCCAGCAGCTTAGCGGCGGGAGGCGGCACCGGGGAGCTGTTTTTT
few	TRBV5-1	TRBJ2-2	TRBD1	CASREGAPTGELFF	TGCGCCAGCAGAGAGGGGGCGCCAACCGGGGAGCTGTTTTTT
.	TRBV20-1	TRBJ2-6	.	CSATGSSGANVLTF	TGCAGTGCCACAGGGAGCTCTGGGGCCAACGTCCTGACTTTC
.	TRBV11-2	TRBJ2-1	.	CASSLVGGVPYNEQFF	TGTGCCAGCAGCTTAGTGGGGGGAGTGCCCTACAATGAGCAGTTCTTC
many	TRBV10-3	TRBJ2-1	TRBD2	CAISGTSGAYNEQFF	TGTGCCATCAGTGGGACTAGCGGGGCCTACAATGAGCAGTTCTTC
.	TRBV6-1	TRBJ2-2	.	CASSATGTNTGELFF	TGTGCCAGCAGTGCAACAGGGACGAACACCGGGGAGCTGTTTTTT
few	TRBV5-1	TRBJ1-1	.	CASSLESNTEAFF	TGCGCCAGCAGCTTGGAGTCGAACACTGAAGCTTTCTTT
.	TRBV5-1	TRBJ2-5	.	CASSLERQETQYF	TGCGCCAGCAGCTTGGAGAGGCAAGAGACCCAGTACTTC
few	TRBV27	TRBJ2-7	.	CASSAERWGSEQYF	TGTGCCAGCAGTGCCGAGCGGTGGGGTAGCGAGCAGTACTTC
.	TRBV29-1	TRBJ2-3	.	CSVEGIRTDTQYF	TGCAGCGTTGAGGGGATCCGGACAGATACGCAGTATTTT
.	TRBV7-8	TRBJ2-4	.	CASSAYRLVAKNIQYF	TGTGCCAGCAGCGCCTACCGACTTGTAGCCAAAAACATTCAGTACTTC
few	TRBV12-3/TRBV12-4	TRBJ1-5	.	CASSIQENQPQHF	TGTGCCAGCAGTATACAGGAAAATCAGCCCCAGCATTTT
.	TRBV7-3	TRBJ2-1	.	CASSLMDSPQNEQFF	TGTGCCAGCAGCTTAATGGACTCGCCCCAGAATGAGCAGTTCTTC
.	TRBV5-1	TRBJ2-7	TRBD2	CASSASGSLAYEQYF	TGCGCCAGCAGCGCTAGCGGGAGCCTCGCCTACGAGCAGTACTTC
.	TRBV6-5	TRBJ1-2	.	CASSYQGSGYTF	TGTGCCAGCAGTTACCAGGGCTCTGGCTACACCTTC
.	TRBV4-1	TRBJ2-7	TRBD1	CASSQYPGQGDEQYF	TGCGCCAGCAGCCAGTATCCGGGACAGGGGGACGAGCAGTACTTC
few	TRBV24-1	TRBJ2-1	.	CATSSGGTNNEQFF	TGTGCCACCTCCAGTGGGGGGACAAACAATGAGCAGTTCTTC
.	TRBV6-5	TRBJ2-2	.	CASSYSRLYRDLVSGELFF	TGTGCCAGCAGTTACTCGAGGCTTTATCGGGACCTGGTCTCCGGGGAGCTGTTTTTT
.	TRBV6-1	TRBJ2-2	.	CASSAYSSAVTNTGELFF	TGTGCCAGCAGTGCTTACAGCTCTGCCGTCACGAACACCGGGGAGCTGTTTTTT
few	TRBV19	TRBJ2-3	TRBD2	CASRGGVSDTQYF	TGTGCCAGCCGGGGGGGGGTATCGGATACGCAGTATTTT
.	TRBV10-3	TRBJ2-5	TRBD2	CAPGRTSGGQETQYF	TGTGCCCCAGGGAGGACTAGCGGGGGCCAAGAGACCCAGTACTTC
few	TRBV3-1	TRBJ2-5	TRBD2	CASSQDGSGIGETQYF	TGTGCCAGCAGCCAAGATGGGAGCGGGATAGGAGAGACCCAGTACTTC
many	TRBV29-1	TRBJ2-7	.	CSITEGGYEQYF	TGCAGCATTACCGAGGGGGGCTACGAGCAGTACTTC
few	TRBV29-1	TRBJ2-7	.	CSASLGTKGEQYF	TGCAGCGCCTCGCTCGGGACCAAAGGAGAGCAGTACTTC
few	TRBV5-1	TRBJ2-1	TRBD2	CASSWTSGSSNEQFF	TGCGCCAGCAGCTGGACTAGCGGGAGTAGTAATGAGCAGTTCTTC
.	TRBV11-1	TRBJ2-1	TRBD2	CASSFFPLTSGGPSSYNEQFF	TGTGCCAGCAGCTTCTTTCCGCTGACTAGCGGGGGACCAAGCTCCTACAATGAGCAGTTCTTC
few	TRBV29-1	TRBJ2-7	.	CSVEYEQYF	TGCAGCGTTGAATACGAGCAGTACTTC
few	TRBV27	TRBJ1-1	.	CASSPNWGRNTEAFF	TGTGCCAGCAGCCCCAACTGGGGGAGGAACACTGAAGCTTTCTTT
few	TRBV3-1	TRBJ1-1	TRBD1	CASSPYSGTVNTEAFF	TGTGCCAGCAGCCCATATTCCGGGACAGTTAACACTGAAGCTTTCTTT
.	TRBV7-2	TRBJ2-3	.	CASSLADLNTDTQYF	TGTGCCAGCAGCTTAGCGGACTTGAATACAGATACGCAGTATTTT
few	TRBV20-1	TRBJ2-7	.	CSARVTGTRSEQYF	TGCAGTGCTAGAGTGACCGGGACCAGAAGCGAGCAGTACTTC
.	TRBV7-8	TRBJ2-3	.	CASSLIVSTDTQYF	TGTGCCAGCAGCTTAATAGTAAGCACAGATACGCAGTATTTT
many	TRBV7-2	TRBJ2-3	.	CASSYAGVGDTQYF	TGTGCCAGCAGCTATGCAGGGGTCGGGGATACGCAGTATTTT
.	TRBV20-1	TRBJ1-2	.	CSARSWSGGYGYTF	TGCAGTGCTAGATCTTGGTCGGGGGGCTATGGCTACACCTTC